Below, 7 T cell receptor beta chains from the same sample are listed, as sequenced in a study of shared clonotypes between healthy human individuals. The data were produced by immunoSEQ multiplex PCR, yet TCRdb's version contains in-frame clones alone and is incomplete. The sample comprises about half a million clones, 60% to 80% of which are singletons, and about 12% rests with the top ten. Sequences were obtained from PBMCs. The receptors come from a middle-aged woman in good health. Some clones in this sample may be carry-over from other donors' samples.

Comment on this clone: Other DNA sequences in the sample encode the same CDR3. The chain employs TRBV7-3 and TRBJ1-1; no firm D call. The V gene's germline CDR1 is SGHTA and CDR2 FQGTGA. Trimming took 2 bases from V and 1 from J, leaving 8 bases between them. The CDR3 is 14 residues long. CDR3 protein: CASSLSGGNTEAFF. DNA for the CDR3: TGTGCCAGCAGCTTATCAGGAGGGAACACTGAAGCTTTCTTT. The complete variable domain, with remaining parts taken from reference TRBV7-3 and TRBJ1-1, reads GAGVSQTPSNKVTEKGKYVELRCDPISGHTALYWYRQSLGQGPEFLIYFQGTGAADDSGLPNDRFFAVRPEGSVSTLKIQRTERGDSAVYLCASSLSGGNTEAFFGQGTRLTVV.

V gene TRBV5-6 combines with J gene TRBJ2-3; no definite D call. Trimming took 6 bases from V and 6 from J, leaving 11 bases between them. The CDR3 contains 12 residues. In germline, CDR1 is SGHDT, CDR2 YYEEEE. The CDR3 protein is CASTFFSDTQYF. DNA for the CDR3: TGTGCCAGCACCTTCTTTTCCGATACGCAGTATTTT.

The count of this clone is one. This rearrangement joins TRBV11-2 to TRBJ1-3; D not certain. The CDR3 consists of 16 residues. In germline, CDR1 is SGHAT, CDR2 FQNNGV. V gave up 1 base and J gave up 0 bases, with 10 bases separating them. The CDR3 loop is CASSLVGRPSGNTIYF. The CDR3 bases are TGTGCCAGCAGCTTAGTGGGCAGACCCTCTGGAAACACCATATATTTT.

The chain is built from TRBV7-3 and TRBJ2-1; 7 positions agree with TRBD2. The CDR3 sequence is 15 residues long. Germline assignment: CDR1 SGHTA and CDR2 FQGTGA. With 1 base clipped from V and 6 bases from J, the junction kept 6 bases outside the gene matches. CDR3 sequence: CASSLMASGPNEQFF. CDR3 in DNA: TGTGCCAGCAGCTTAATGGCTAGCGGTCCCAATGAGCAGTTCTTC.

A few counts support this clone. V gene TRBV29-1 combines with J gene TRBJ2-7, with a possible D match to TRBD1 (7 bases). There are 13 residues in the CDR3. From germline, CDR1 is SQVTM and CDR2 ANQGSEA. The V end was cut by 5 bases, the J end by 12 bases, with 23 bases between. The CDR3 nucleotides are TGCAGCGTTCGACAGGGAGGAAACGCCGAGTGGTACTTC. Amino acid sequence: CSVRQGGNAEWYF.

V and J are TRBV7-2 and TRBJ1-1; 7 bases line up with TRBD1. CDR3 length: 14 residues. With V trimmed by 2 bases and J by 8 bases, 8 bases remained unmatched. CDR1 is SGHTA, CDR2 FQGNSA, per germline. CDR3 sequence reads: CASSLPDRIREAFF. The CDR3, as DNA: TGTGCCAGCAGCTTACCGGACAGGATAAGGGAAGCTTTCTTT.

The V gene is TRBV30, the J gene TRBJ2-2; 7 positions agree with TRBD1. This CDR3 region has 14 residues. V was clipped by 2 bases and J by 4 bases; unmatched bases: 4. Germline V gives CDR1 GTSNPN, CDR2 SVGIG (reference sequence). This chain's CDR3 is CAWSISGGTGELFF. DNA for the CDR3: TGTGCCTGGAGTATTTCAGGGGGCACCGGGGAGCTGTTTTTT.